The entry below describes one T cell receptor beta chain. This sample stems from a study of molecular identifiers for immune sequencing clone quantification. V dropped 4 bases and J dropped 0 bases, with 17 bases sitting between them. CDR1 and CDR2 (germline): SGDLS, YYNGEE. This CDR3 spans 17 amino acids. MiXCR, run by TCRdb on the PCR reads, gives a single entry per CDR3 protein. The table lists about 640,000 distinct CDR3 sequences, nearly 20% of them singletons, with around 0.9% in the top ten. V usage is TRBV9 and J usage is TRBJ2-1; maybe TRBD2 (5 bases). The receptor's source is a human donor in good health. Some libraries in this study had Jurkat cell RNA spiked in. The sample was naive CD8+ T cells from blood, with Jurkat cell RNA spiked in. Subset described: FACS-sorted CD8+CD4-CCR7+CD45RA+ naive T cells. The CDR3 sequence is CASSPRLTSSSYNEQFF. In DNA form, the CDR3 reads TGTGCCAGCAGCCCACGACTAACCTCTAGCTCCTACAATGAGCAGTTCTTC.